Following are 6 T cell receptor beta chains from one sample sequenced in a study of CD8+CD57+ T cells in acquired aplastic anemia. Profiling of TCR beta VDJ combinations and CDR3 sequences used genomic DNA as template. TCRdb analysed the reads with MiXCR anew, one entry per CDR3 protein. Here the sample spans 120,000 or so distinct CDR3 sequences, about 40% being singletons. Previously, flow cytometry had revealed CD8+CD57+ cell expansion in the patients chosen for sequencing. Input material: sorted CD4+, CD8+, or CD8+CD57+ T cells (not recorded which) from PBMCs. These receptors were collected from a human donor with aplastic anemia.

The chain combines TRBV19 with TRBJ1-2; TRBD1 agrees at 8 bases. CDR1 and CDR2 (germline): LNHDA, SQIVND (reference sequence). CDR3 length equals 15 residues. V was pared by 4 bases and J by 4 bases, with 8 bases of the junction left unmatched. The CDR3 here is CASSTRDRGGYGYTF. The CDR3 DNA reads as TGTGCCAGTAGTACGAGAGACAGGGGCGGCTATGGCTACACCTTC. The entire variable domain, with the rest obtained from reference TRBV19 and TRBJ1-2, is as follows: DGGITQSPKYLFRKEGQNVTLSCEQNLNHDAMYWYRQDPGQGLRLIYYSQIVNDFQKGDIAEGYSVSREKKESFPLTVTSAQKNPTAFYLCASSTRDRGGYGYTFGSGTRLTVV.

In this sample, this clonotype turned up many times. The chain has TRBV7-9 and TRBJ1-1; D perhaps matches TRBD1 (6 bases). Trimming shortened V by 0 bases and J by 3 bases, and 11 bases separated the two germline ends. CDR3 size: 15 residues. Germline V gene lookup returns CDR1 SEHNR and CDR2 FQNEAQ (reference sequence). CDR3 nucleotide sequence: TGTGCCAGCAGCTTAGCAGGAGGGGGGGACACTGAAGCTTTCTTT. This sequence encodes CASSLAGGGDTEAFF.

The gene calls are TRBV7-3 and TRBJ2-3; no clear D gene. The germline V gene has CDR1 SGHTA and CDR2 FQGTGA. The CDR3 consists of 14 residues. Trimming stripped 5 bases from V and 6 bases from J, with 15 bases between. The CDR3 region is CASSTQLDPDTQYF. CDR3 nucleotide sequence: TGTGCCAGCAGCACACAACTGGATCCGGATACGCAGTATTTT.

The chain joins TRBV2 to TRBJ2-7; D may be TRBD1 or TRBD2 (5 bases each). The CDR3 has 14 amino acids. Germline V CDR1 and CDR2: SNHLY, FYNNEI. The ends were cut back, 10 bases at V and 1 base at J, with 17 bases in the middle. CDR3 protein: CAISSGTASYEQYV. CDR3 nucleotides: TGTGCCATCAGCTCCGGGACGGCATCCTACGAGCAGTACGTC.

The rearrangement uses TRBV2 and TRBJ2-5, with D perhaps matching TRBD2 (5 bases). The CDR3 loop spans 14 amino acids. Germline V gene lookup returns CDR1 SNHLY and CDR2 FYNNEI. The ends were cut back, 2 bases at V and 2 bases at J, with 9 bases in the middle. The DNA for the CDR3 is TGTGCCAGCAGTGAAAGGGAGCAACAAGAGACCCAGTACTTC. It is translated as CASSEREQQETQYF.

The table lists this clonotype with many counts. The chain has TRBV9 and TRBJ2-3, with 8 bases fitting TRBD2. Trimming at V came to 0 bases and at J to 6 bases, leaving 9 bases not matched to a gene. Looked up from germline, CDR1 is SGDLS and CDR2 is YYNGEE. The length of the CDR3 is 16 residues. CDR3 sequence: CASSVGTSGSGDTQYF. CDR3 coding DNA: TGTGCCAGCAGCGTAGGAACTAGCGGTTCCGGGGATACGCAGTATTTT.